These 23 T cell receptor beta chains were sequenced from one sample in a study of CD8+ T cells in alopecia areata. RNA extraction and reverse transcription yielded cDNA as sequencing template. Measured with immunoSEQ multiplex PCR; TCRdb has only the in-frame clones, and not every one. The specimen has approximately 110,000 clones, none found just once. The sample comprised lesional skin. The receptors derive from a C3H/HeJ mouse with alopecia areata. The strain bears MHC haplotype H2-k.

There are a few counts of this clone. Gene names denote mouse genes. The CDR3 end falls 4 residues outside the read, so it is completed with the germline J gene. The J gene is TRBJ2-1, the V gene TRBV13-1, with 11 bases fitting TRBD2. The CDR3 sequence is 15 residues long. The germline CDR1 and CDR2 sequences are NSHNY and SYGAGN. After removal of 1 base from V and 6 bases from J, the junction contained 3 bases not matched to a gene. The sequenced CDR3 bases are TGTGCCAGCAGTGATCGACTGGGGGGGTTTGCT. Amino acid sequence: CASSDRLGGFA. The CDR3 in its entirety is CASSDRLGGFAEQFF.

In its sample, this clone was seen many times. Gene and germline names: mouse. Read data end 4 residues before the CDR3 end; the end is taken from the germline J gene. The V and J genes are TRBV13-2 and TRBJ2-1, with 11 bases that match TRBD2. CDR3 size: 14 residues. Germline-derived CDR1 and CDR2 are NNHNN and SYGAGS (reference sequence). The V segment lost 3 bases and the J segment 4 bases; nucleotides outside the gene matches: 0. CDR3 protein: CASGGDWGYAEQFF. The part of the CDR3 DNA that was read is TGTGCCAGCGGTGGGGACTGGGGGTATGCT.

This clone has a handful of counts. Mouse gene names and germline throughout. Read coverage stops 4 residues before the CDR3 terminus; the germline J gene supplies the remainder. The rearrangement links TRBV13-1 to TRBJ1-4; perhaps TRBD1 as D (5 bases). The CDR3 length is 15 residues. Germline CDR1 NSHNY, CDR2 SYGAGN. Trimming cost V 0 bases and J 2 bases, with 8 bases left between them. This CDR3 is CASSDGDRSNERLFF. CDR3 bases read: TGTGCCAGCAGTGATGGCGACAGATCCAACGAA.

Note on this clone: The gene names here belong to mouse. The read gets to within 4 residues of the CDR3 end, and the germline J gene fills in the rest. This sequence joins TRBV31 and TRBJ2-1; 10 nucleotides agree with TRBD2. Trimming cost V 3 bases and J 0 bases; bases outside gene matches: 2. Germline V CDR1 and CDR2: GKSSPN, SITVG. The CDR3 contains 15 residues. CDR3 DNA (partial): TGTGCCTGGAGCCGGGACTGGGGTAACTATGCT. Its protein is CAWSRDWGNYA. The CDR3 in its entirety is CAWSRDWGNYAEQFF.

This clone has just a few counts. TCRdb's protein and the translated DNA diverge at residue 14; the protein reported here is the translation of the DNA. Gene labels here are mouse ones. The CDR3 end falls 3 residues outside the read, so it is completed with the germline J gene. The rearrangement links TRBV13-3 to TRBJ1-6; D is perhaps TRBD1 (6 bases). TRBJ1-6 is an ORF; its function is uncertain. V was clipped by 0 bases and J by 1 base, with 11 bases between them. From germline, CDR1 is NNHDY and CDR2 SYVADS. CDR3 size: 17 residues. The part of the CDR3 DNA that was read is TGTGCCAGCAGTGATGGGTACAGGGACTCCTATAATTCGCCC. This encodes CASSDGYRDSYNSP. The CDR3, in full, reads CASSDGYRDSYNSPLYF.

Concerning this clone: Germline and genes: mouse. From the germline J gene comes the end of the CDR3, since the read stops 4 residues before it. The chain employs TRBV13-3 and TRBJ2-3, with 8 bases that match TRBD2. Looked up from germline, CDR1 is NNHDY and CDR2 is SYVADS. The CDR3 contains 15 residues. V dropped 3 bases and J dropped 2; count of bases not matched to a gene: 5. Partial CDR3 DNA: TGTGCCAGCAGTGCTGGGGGGCGGATTGCAGAA. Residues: CASSAGGRIAE. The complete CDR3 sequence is CASSAGGRIAETLYF.

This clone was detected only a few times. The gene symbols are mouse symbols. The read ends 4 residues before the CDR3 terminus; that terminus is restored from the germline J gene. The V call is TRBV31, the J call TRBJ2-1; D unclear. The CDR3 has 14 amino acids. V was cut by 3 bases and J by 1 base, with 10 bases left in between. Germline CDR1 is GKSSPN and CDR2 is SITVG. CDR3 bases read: TGTGCCTGGAGCCCTTCGACAAACTATGCT. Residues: CAWSPSTNYA. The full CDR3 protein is CAWSPSTNYAEQFF.

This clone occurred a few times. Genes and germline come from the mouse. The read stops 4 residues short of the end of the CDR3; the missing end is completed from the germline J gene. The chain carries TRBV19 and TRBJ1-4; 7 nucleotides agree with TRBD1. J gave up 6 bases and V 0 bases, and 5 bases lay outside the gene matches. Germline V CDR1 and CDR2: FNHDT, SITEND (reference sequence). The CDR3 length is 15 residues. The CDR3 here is CASSIGQGEDERLFF. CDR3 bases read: TGTGCCAGCAGTATAGGACAGGGAGAGGACGAA.

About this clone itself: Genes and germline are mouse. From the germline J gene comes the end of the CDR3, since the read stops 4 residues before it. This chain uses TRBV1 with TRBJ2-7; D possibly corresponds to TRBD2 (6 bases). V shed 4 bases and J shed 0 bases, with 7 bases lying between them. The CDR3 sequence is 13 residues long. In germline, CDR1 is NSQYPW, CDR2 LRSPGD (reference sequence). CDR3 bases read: TGCACCTGCAGTGAGACTGGCTCCTAT. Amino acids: CTCSETGSY. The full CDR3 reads CTCSETGSYEQYF.

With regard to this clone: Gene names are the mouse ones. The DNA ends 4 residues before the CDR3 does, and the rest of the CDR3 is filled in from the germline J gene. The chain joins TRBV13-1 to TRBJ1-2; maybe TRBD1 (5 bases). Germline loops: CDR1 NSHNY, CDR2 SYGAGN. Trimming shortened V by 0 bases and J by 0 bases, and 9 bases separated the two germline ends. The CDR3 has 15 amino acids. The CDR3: CASSDAVGANSDYTF. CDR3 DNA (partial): TGTGCCAGCAGTGATGCAGTGGGGGCAAACTCC.

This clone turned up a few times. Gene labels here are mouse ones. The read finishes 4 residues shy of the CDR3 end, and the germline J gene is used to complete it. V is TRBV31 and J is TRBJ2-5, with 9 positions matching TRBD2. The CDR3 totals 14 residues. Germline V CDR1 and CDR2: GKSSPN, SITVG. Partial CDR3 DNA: TGTGCCTGGAGTCTTTTGGGGGGGCCAGAC. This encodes CAWSLLGGPD. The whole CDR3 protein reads CAWSLLGGPDTQYF.

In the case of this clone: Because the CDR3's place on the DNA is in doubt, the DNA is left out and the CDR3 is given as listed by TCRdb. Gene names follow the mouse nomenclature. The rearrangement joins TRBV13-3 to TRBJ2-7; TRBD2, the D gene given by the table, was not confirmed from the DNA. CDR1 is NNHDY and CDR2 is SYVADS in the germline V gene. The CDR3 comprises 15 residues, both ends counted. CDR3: CASSSSTGGFYEQYF.

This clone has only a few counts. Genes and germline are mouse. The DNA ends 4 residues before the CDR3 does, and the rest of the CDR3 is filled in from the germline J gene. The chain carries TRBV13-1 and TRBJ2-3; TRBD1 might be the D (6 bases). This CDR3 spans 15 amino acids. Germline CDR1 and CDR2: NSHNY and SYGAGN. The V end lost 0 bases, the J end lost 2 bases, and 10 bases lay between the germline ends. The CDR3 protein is CASSDEQGDAETLYF. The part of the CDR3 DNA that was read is TGTGCCAGCAGTGATGAACAGGGTGATGCAGAA.

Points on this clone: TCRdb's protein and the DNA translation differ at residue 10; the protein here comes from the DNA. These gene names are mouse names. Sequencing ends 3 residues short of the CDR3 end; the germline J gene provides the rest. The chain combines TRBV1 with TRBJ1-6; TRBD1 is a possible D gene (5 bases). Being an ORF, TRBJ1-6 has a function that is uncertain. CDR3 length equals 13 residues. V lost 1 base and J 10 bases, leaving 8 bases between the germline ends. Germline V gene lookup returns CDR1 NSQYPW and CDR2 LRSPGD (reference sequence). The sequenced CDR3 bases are TGCACCTGCAGTGCAGGGGGGGACTCGCCC. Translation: CTCSAGGDSP. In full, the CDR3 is CTCSAGGDSPLYF.

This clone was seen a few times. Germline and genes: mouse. The covered CDR3 bases are TGTGCCAGCGGTGGTCCGGGACAGGGAAACTCC. Translation: CASGGPGQGNS. The whole CDR3 reads CASGGPGQGNSDYTF. V usage is TRBV13-2 and J usage is TRBJ1-2; 9 positions agree with TRBD1. The read stops 4 residues short of the end of the CDR3; the missing end is completed from the germline J gene. The J segment lost 1 base and the V segment lost 3 bases, leaving 4 bases of the junction unmatched. The CDR3 is made up of 15 amino acids. Per the germline V gene, CDR1 is NNHNN and CDR2 is SYGAGS (reference sequence).

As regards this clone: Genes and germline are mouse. The sequenced part of the CDR3 DNA is TGTGCTAGCAGTTTATCAGACAGGAGCTCCTAT. Translation gives CASSLSDRSSY. The full CDR3 reads CASSLSDRSSYEQYF. The rearrangement uses TRBV29 and TRBJ2-7; maybe TRBD1 (6 bases). The CDR3 extends 4 residues past the end of the read, so its final part is completed from the germline J gene. Germline V gene lookup returns CDR1 MSHET and CDR2 SYDVDS. Trimming left V 0 bases short and J 0 bases short, with 9 bases between. This CDR3 contains 15 residues. The whole variable domain, remainder taken from reference TRBV29 and TRBJ2-7, is DMKVTQMPRYLIKRMGENVLLECGQDMSHETMYWYRQDPGLGLQLIYISYDVDSNSEGDIPKGYRVSRKKREHFSLILDSAKTNQTSVYFCASSLSDRSSYEQYFGPGTRLTVL.

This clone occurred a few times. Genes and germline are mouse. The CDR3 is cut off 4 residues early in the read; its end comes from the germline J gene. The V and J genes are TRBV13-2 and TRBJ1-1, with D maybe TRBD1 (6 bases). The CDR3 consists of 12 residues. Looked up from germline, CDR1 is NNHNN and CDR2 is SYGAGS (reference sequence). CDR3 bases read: TGTGCCAGCGGTAACAGGGAACCA. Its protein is CASGNREP. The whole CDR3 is CASGNREPEVFF.

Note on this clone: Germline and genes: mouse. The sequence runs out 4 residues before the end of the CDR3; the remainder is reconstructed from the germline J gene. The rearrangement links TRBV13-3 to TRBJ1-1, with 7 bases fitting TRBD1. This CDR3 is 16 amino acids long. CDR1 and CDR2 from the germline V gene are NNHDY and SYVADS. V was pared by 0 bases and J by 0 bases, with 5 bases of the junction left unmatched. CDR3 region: CASSDVAGGANTEVFF. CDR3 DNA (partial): TGTGCCAGCAGTGATGTGGCAGGGGGTGCAAACACA.

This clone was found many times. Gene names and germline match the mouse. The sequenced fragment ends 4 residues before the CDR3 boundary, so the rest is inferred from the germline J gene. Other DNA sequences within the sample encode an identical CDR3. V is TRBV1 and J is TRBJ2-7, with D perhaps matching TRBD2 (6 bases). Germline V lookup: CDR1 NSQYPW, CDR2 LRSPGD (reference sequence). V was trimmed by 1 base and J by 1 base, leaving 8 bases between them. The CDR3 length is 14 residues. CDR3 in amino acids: CTCSAVGGSYEQYF. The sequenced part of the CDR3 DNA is TGCACCTGCAGTGCAGTTGGGGGATCCTAT.

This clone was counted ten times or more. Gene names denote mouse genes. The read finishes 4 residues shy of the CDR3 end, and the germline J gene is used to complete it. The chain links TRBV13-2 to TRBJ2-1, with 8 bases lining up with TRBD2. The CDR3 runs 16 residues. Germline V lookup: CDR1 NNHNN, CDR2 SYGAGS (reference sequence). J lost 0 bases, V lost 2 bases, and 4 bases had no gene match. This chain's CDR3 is CASGDLGGYNYAEQFF. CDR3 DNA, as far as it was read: TGTGCCAGCGGTGACCTGGGGGGATATAACTATGCT.

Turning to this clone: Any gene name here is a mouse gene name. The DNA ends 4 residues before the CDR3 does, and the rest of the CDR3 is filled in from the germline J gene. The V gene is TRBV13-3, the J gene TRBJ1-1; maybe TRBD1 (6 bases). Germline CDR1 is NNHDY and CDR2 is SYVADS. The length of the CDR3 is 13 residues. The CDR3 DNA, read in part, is TGTGCCAGCAGTACCCGGGACAAATCA. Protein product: CASSTRDKS. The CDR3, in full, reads CASSTRDKSEVFF.

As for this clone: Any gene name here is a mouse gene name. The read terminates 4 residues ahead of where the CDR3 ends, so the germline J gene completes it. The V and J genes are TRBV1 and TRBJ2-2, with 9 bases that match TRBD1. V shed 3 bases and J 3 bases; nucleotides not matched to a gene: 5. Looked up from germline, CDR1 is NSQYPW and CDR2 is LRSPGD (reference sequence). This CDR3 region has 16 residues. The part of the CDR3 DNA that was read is TGCACCTGCAGTGCCAGGGACAGGGAGGACACCGGG. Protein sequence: CTCSARDREDTG. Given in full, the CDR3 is CTCSARDREDTGQLYF.

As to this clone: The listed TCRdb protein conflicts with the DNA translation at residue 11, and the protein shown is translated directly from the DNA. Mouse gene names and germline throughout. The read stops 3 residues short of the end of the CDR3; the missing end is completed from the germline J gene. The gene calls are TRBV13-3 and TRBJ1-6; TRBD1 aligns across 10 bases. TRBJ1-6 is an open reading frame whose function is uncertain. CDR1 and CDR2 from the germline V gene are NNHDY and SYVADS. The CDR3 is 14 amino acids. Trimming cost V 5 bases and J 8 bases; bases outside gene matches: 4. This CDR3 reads CASRRTGGYSPLYF. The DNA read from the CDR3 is TGTGCCAGCAGGAGGACAGGGGGTTATTCGCCC.